This T cell receptor (beta chain) was retrieved from a study of T cells in Graves' hyperthyroidism and ophthalmopathy. Study-wide results and caveats: By a 13 V-J model, ophthalmopathy was set apart from stable hyperthyroidism. Blood samples included most of the expanded thyroid clonotypes exceeding 0.001.

CDR3 size: 16 residues. Germline V gene lookup returns CDR1 SEHNR and CDR2 FQNEAQ (reference sequence). The V gene lost 3 bases and the J gene lost 2 bases, with 17 bases spanning the gap. From RNA transcripts, TCR beta CDR3 regions were amplified. Researchers ran a first-round RT-PCR on the TCR CDR3 using the HTBI primer set. TCRdb redid the calling of the multiplex PCR reads with MiXCR, one entry per CDR3 protein. This sample has about 640,000 distinct CDR3 sequences, with roughly 15% found just once. This clonotype was seen repeatedly, ten times or more. Its antigen is undetermined. Sequenced input: blood. The V call is TRBV7-9, the J call TRBJ2-7; the D gene could be TRBD1 or TRBD2 (5 bases each). The sequence came from a woman between 50 and 59 years old with Graves' ophthalmopathy. DNA of the CDR3: TGTGCCAGCAGCTTCCGAACCGGGACGGGGACCTACGAGCAGTACTTC. Its protein is CASSFRTGTGTYEQYF.